Sequencing of this TCR beta chain was carried out in a study of patients and donors after allogeneic stem cell transplantation. The CDR3 runs 15 residues. Trimming cost V 2 bases and J 7 bases, with 12 bases left between them. A single record per CDR3 protein comes from TCRdb applying MiXCR to the RT-PCR reads. The sample contains hundreds of thousands of distinct CDR3 sequences, around 41% of which appear only once. The TCR was taken from a human donor who was either an allogeneic HSCT recipient or a stem cell or donor lymphocyte infusion donor (not recorded which). It is not recorded whose cells these are; they may come from a transplant donor. The sequenced sample was blood, either unsorted or a sorted T cell fraction (not recorded which). V gene TRBV12-3 or TRBV12-4 combines with J gene TRBJ1-6; possibly TRBD1 for D (6 bases). The chain's CDR3 is CASSLTRQANSPLHF. The CDR3 DNA sequence: TGTGCCAGCAGTTTAACCCGACAGGCAAATTCACCCCTCCACTTT.